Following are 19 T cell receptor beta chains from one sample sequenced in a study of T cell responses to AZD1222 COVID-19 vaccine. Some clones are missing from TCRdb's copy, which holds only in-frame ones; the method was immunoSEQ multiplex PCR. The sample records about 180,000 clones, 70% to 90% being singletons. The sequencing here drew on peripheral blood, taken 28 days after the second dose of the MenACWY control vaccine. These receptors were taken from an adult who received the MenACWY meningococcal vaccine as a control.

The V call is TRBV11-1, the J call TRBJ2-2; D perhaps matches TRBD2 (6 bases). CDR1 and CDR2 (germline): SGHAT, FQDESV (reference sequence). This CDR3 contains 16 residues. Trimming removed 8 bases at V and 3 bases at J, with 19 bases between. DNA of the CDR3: TGTGCCAGCCGACCGCGCCTCCGGGACTACACCGGGGAGCTGTTTTTT. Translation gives CASRPRLRDYTGELFF.

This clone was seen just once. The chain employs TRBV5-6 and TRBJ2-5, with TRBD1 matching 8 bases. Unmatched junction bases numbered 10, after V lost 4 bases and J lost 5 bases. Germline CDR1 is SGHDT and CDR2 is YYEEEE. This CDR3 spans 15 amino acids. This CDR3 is CASSQEAGGGETQYF. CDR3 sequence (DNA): TGTGCCAGCAGCCAAGAGGCAGGGGGCGGGGAGACCCAGTACTTC. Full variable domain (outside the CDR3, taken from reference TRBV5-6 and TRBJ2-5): DAGVTQSPTHLIKTRGQQVTLRCSPKSGHDTVSWYQQALGQGPQFIFQYYEEEERQRGNFPDRFSGHQFPNYSSELNVNALLLGDSALYLCASSQEAGGGETQYFGPGTRLLVL.

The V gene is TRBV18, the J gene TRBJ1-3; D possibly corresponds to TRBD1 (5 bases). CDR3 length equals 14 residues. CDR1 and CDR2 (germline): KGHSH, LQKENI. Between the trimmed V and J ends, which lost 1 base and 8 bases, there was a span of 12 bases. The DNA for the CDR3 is TGTGCCAGCTCACCACTCGGGGCGGCTGACACCATATATTTT. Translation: CASSPLGAADTIYF.

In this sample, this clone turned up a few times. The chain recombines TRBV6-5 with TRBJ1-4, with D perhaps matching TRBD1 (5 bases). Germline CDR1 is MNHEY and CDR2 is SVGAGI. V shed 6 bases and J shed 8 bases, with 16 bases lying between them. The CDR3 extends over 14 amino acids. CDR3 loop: CASRSQGWGEKLFF. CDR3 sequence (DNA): TGTGCCAGCAGAAGTCAAGGGTGGGGCGAAAAACTGTTTTTT.

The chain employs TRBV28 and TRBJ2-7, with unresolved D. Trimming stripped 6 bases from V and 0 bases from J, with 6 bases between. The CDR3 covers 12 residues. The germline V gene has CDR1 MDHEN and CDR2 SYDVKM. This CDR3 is CASRTSSYEQYF. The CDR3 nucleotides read TGTGCCAGCAGAACGAGCTCCTACGAGCAGTACTTC.

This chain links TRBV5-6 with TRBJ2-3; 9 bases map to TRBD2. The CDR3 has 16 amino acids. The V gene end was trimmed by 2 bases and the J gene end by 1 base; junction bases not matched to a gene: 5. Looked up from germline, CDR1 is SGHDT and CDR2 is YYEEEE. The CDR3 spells CASSLPGLAGTDTQYF. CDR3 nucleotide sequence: TGTGCCAGCAGCTTACCGGGACTAGCTGGCACAGATACGCAGTATTTT. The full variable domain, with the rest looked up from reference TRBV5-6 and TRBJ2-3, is DAGVTQSPTHLIKTRGQQVTLRCSPKSGHDTVSWYQQALGQGPQFIFQYYEEEERQRGNFPDRFSGHQFPNYSSELNVNALLLGDSALYLCASSLPGLAGTDTQYFGPGTRLTVL.

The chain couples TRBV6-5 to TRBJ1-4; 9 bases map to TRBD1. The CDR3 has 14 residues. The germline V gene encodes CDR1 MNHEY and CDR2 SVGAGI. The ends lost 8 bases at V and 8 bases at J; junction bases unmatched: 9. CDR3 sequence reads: CASFSGQGGEKLFF. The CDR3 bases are TGTGCCAGCTTCTCGGGACAGGGAGGGGAAAAACTGTTTTTT.

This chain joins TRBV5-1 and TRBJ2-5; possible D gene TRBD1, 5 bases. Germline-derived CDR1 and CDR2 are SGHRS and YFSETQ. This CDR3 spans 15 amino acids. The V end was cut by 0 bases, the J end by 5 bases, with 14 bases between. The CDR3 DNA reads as TGCGCCAGCAGCTTGGCCATGGGGTCAGGGGAGACCCAGTACTTC. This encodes CASSLAMGSGETQYF.

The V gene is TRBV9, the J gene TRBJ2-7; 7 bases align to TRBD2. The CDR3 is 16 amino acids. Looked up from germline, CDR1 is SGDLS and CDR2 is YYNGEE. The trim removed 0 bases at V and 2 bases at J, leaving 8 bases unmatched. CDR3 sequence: CASSVGSPGGAYEQYF. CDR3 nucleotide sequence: TGTGCCAGCAGCGTAGGCTCCCCTGGGGGGGCCTACGAGCAGTACTTC.

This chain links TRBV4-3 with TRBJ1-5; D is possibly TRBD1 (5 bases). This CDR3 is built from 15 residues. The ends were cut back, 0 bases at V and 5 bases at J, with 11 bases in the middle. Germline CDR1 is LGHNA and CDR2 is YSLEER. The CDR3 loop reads CASSQDREGDQPQHF. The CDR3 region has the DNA TGCGCCAGCAGCCAAGACAGGGAAGGAGATCAGCCCCAGCATTTT.

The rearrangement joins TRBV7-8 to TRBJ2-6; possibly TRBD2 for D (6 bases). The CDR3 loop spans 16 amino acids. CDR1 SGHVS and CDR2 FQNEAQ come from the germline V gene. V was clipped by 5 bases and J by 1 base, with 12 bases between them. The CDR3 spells CASSREGRSGANVLTF. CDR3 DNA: TGTGCCAGCAGCCGAGAGGGGAGGTCTGGGGCCAACGTCCTGACTTTC.

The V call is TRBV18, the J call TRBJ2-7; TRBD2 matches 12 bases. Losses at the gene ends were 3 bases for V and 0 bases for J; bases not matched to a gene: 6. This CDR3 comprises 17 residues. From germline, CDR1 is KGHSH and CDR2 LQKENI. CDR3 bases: TGTGCCAGCTCACCTAGTCTAGCGGGAGGGAGCTCCTACGAGCAGTACTTC. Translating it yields CASSPSLAGGSSYEQYF.

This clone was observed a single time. In DNA form, the CDR3 reads TGTGCCAGCAGGATGACAGTAAACTATGGCTACACCTTC. This encodes CASRMTVNYGYTF. This rearrangement joins TRBV6-5 to TRBJ1-2; possibly TRBD1 for D (5 bases). Germline CDR1 is MNHEY and CDR2 is SVGAGI. The CDR3 runs 13 residues. V was pared by 6 bases and J by 2 bases, with 10 bases between.

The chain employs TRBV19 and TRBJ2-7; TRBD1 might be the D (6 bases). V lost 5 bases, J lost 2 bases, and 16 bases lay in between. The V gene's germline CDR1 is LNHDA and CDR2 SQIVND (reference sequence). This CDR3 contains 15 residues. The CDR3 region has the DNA TGTGCCAGTAGTCCCCGGACAGAAGGCCCCTACGAGCAGTACTTC. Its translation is CASSPRTEGPYEQYF.

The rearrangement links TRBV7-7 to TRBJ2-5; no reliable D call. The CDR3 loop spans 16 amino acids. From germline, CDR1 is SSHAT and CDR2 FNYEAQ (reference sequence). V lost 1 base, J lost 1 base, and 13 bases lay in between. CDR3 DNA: TGTGCCAGCAGCTTAGGCGGTGTCAGGACCCAAGAGACCCAGTACTTC. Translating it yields CASSLGGVRTQETQYF.

The CDR3: CASSQDRERPQHF. The CDR3 nucleotides are TGTGCCAGCAGTCAGGACAGGGAACGGCCCCAGCATTTT. This chain uses TRBV27 with TRBJ1-5; TRBD1 matches 8 bases. The CDR3 is made up of 13 amino acids. Trimming cost V 5 bases and J 9 bases; bases outside gene matches: 6. The germline CDR1 and CDR2 sequences are MNHEY and SMNVEV (reference sequence).

The CDR3 nucleotides read TGCAGTGCTAGTGGGGAAAAGACTGAAGCTTTCTTT. Its translation: CSASGEKTEAFF. The chain recombines TRBV20-1 with TRBJ1-1, with D hard to call. The germline V and J ends were trimmed by 3 bases and 5 bases, with 10 bases remaining between them. The CDR3 length is 12 residues. Germline CDR1 reads DFQATT; CDR2 reads SNEGSKA (reference sequence).

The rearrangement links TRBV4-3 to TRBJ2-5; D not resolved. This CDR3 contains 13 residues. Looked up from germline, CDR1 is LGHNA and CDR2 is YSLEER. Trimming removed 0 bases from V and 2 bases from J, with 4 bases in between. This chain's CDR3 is CASSQELQETQYF. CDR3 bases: TGCGCCAGCAGCCAAGAGCTTCAAGAGACCCAGTACTTC.

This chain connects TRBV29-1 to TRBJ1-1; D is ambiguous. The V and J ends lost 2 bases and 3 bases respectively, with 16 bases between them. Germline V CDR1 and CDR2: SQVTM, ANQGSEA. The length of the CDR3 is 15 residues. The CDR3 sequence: CSVEFWSVGDTEAFF. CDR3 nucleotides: TGCAGCGTTGAATTCTGGTCCGTCGGGGACACTGAAGCTTTCTTT.